The 27 T cell receptor beta chains in this list originate from one sample, sequenced in a study of beta chain features in type 1 diabetes. cDNA synthesis used the whole RNA isolate, giving expressed TCRB sequences. Assay used: immunoSEQ multiplex PCR; TCRdb lists only in-frame clones, some missing. The sample shows fewer than 900,000 clones, 15% to 20% of them seen only once. Material for sequencing was naive CD4+ T cells from blood. The receptors were sampled from a woman between 18 and 29 years old in good health.

This clone turned up a few times. An end of the junction differs from the germline gene, which may be a read error. This chain uses TRBV19 with TRBJ2-4; 10 bases agree with TRBD1. The CDR3 loop spans 13 amino acids. Germline values: CDR1 LNHDA, CDR2 SQIVND (reference sequence). CDR3 amino acids: CASRHRDRGFSIF. DNA for the CDR3: TGTGCCAGTAGACACCGGGACAGGGGTTTCAGCATCTTC.

This chain connects TRBV29-1 to TRBJ2-3; 10 bases are a match to TRBD2. V lost 5 bases, J lost 2 bases, and 7 bases stayed unmatched. Germline V gives CDR1 SQVTM, CDR2 ANQGSEA. The CDR3 runs to 15 residues. This CDR3 reads CSVNGLAEITDTQYF. CDR3 coding DNA: TGCAGCGTTAATGGACTAGCGGAAATCACAGATACGCAGTATTTT.

V and J are TRBV29-1 and TRBJ1-1, with a tentative D call TRBD1 (6 bases). Trimming removed 4 bases at V and 5 bases at J, with 20 bases between. Looked up from germline, CDR1 is SQVTM and CDR2 is ANQGSEA. The CDR3 has 15 amino acids. The CDR3 DNA follows: TGCAGCGTTGCCCCTCAGGTTCTAGGGGGGACTGAAGCTTTCTTT. Translating it yields CSVAPQVLGGTEAFF.

The chain joins TRBV28 to TRBJ2-2, with a possible D match to TRBD2 (6 bases). The CDR3 is made up of 14 amino acids. V shed 4 bases and J shed 4 bases, with 10 bases lying between them. Per germline, CDR1 MDHEN and CDR2 SYDVKM. The DNA for the CDR3 is TGTGCCAGCAGTTCGGGGGTCACCACCGGGGAGCTGTTTTTT. The encoded protein is CASSSGVTTGELFF.

The rearrangement uses TRBV7-3 and TRBJ2-1; 14 bases match TRBD2. V lost 5 bases and J lost 7; bases outside the gene matches: 7. The germline V gene has CDR1 SGHTA and CDR2 FQGTGA. CDR3 length equals 16 residues. This chain's CDR3 is CASSKTGLAGVNEQFF. The CDR3 DNA reads TGTGCCAGCAGCAAAACGGGACTAGCGGGAGTGAATGAGCAGTTCTTC.

V and J are TRBV7-9 and TRBJ2-3, with TRBD2 matching over 9 bases. J was trimmed by 0 bases and V by 8 bases; bases with no gene match: 9. In germline, CDR1 is SEHNR, CDR2 FQNEAQ (reference sequence). CDR3 length: 16 amino acids. The CDR3 DNA is TGTGCCAGCCCCAGCGGGAGGTCCCAGAGCACAGATACGCAGTATTTT. It is translated as CASPSGRSQSTDTQYF.

CDR3 DNA sequence: TGTGCCAGCAGGGGCCCCGGGGAGGGGAATCAGCCCCAGCATTTT. Its translation: CASRGPGEGNQPQHF. The chain joins TRBV6-5 to TRBJ1-5; a possible D gene is TRBD1 (5 bases). The germline gives CDR1 MNHEY, CDR2 SVGAGI. The CDR3 has 15 residues. V lost 6 bases, J lost 4 bases, and 16 bases lay in between.

This clone was recorded a few times. The rearrangement links TRBV28 to TRBJ2-7; D assignment may be TRBD1 or TRBD2 (6 bases each). V was shortened by 7 bases and J by 3 bases, with 28 bases between the two germline ends. Germline V gives CDR1 MDHEN, CDR2 SYDVKM. The CDR3 length is 18 residues. CDR3 sequence (DNA): TGTGCCAGCATCCATAGGGGGGCGTCTTCCCCTATGGGCTACGAGCAGTACTTC. This codes for CASIHRGASSPMGYEQYF.

The rearrangement links TRBV4-2 to TRBJ2-2, with unresolved D. CDR1 and CDR2 (germline): LGHNA, YNFKEQ. Trimming removed 4 bases at V and 2 bases at J, with 11 bases between. The CDR3 length is 15 residues. CDR3 region: CASSPVLDNTGELFF. For the CDR3, the DNA is TGTGCCAGCAGCCCTGTTCTAGACAACACCGGGGAGCTGTTTTTT.

In this sample, this clone turned up a few times. CDR3 sequence (DNA): TGCGCCAGCAGCCAACAACTAGCGGGTACAGATACGCAGTATTTT. It specifies CASSQQLAGTDTQYF. The chain employs TRBV4-3 and TRBJ2-3; 9 bases are shared with TRBD2. Losses at the gene ends were 2 bases for V and 3 bases for J; bases not matched to a gene: 3. Per germline, CDR1 LGHNA and CDR2 YSLEER. The CDR3 is made up of 15 amino acids.

This clone was observed a handful of times. The V gene is TRBV19, the J gene TRBJ1-2, with 8 bases matching TRBD1. With V trimmed by 6 bases and J by 3 bases, 3 bases remained unmatched. Looked up from germline, CDR1 is LNHDA and CDR2 is SQIVND (reference sequence). The CDR3 contains 13 residues. The CDR3 spells CASSPGGDYGYTF. The DNA for the CDR3 is TGTGCCAGTAGCCCAGGGGGCGACTATGGCTACACCTTC.

This clone was seen once. The chain employs TRBV7-2 and TRBJ1-2; no definite D call. This CDR3 is 14 amino acids long. The germline V and J ends were trimmed by 2 bases and 8 bases, with 15 bases remaining between them. Germline CDR1 SGHTA, CDR2 FQGNSA. This CDR3 reads CASSLLGGGGGYTF. In DNA form, the CDR3 reads TGTGCCAGCAGCTTATTGGGTGGTGGAGGCGGCTACACCTTC.

Only a few counts were recorded for this clone. This chain joins TRBV7-2 and TRBJ1-5; the D is unclear. V was clipped by 1 base and J by 2 bases, with 12 bases between them. This CDR3 is built from 16 residues. CDR1 SGHTA and CDR2 FQGNSA come from the germline V gene. The CDR3 here is CASSLGGSGGNQPQHF. In DNA form, the CDR3 reads TGTGCCAGCAGCTTAGGTGGCAGTGGGGGCAATCAGCCCCAGCATTTT.

The chain carries TRBV7-9 and TRBJ2-1; D possibly corresponds to TRBD2 (6 bases). The length of the CDR3 is 15 residues. Trimming stripped 0 bases from V and 4 bases from J, with 10 bases between. The V gene's germline CDR1 is SEHNR and CDR2 FQNEAQ (reference sequence). CDR3 amino acids: CASSLAPGLYNEQFF. CDR3 DNA: TGTGCCAGCAGCTTAGCTCCGGGACTTTACAATGAGCAGTTCTTC.

Details on this clone: Other DNA sequences in this sample translate to the same CDR3. For the CDR3, the DNA is TGTGCCAGCAGCTTAGGGACAGGGGCGGGGGAGCTGTTTTTT. Its translation: CASSLGTGAGELFF. V and J are TRBV7-2 and TRBJ2-2, with 9 bases identical to TRBD1. V shed 1 base and J 8 bases; nucleotides not matched to a gene: 2. Germline CDR1 and CDR2: SGHTA and FQGNSA. This CDR3 is 14 amino acids long. Looking up the rest from reference TRBV7-2 and TRBJ2-2 gives the full variable domain: GAGVSQSPSNKVTEKGKDVELRCDPISGHTALYWYRQSLGQGLEFLIYFQGNSAPDKSGLPSDRFSAERTGGSVSTLTIQRTQQEDSAVYLCASSLGTGAGELFFGEGSRLTVL.

This clone was recorded a few times. The V and J genes are TRBV12-5 and TRBJ2-1; D not resolved. The CDR3 length is 11 residues. Trimming took 4 bases from V and 6 from J, leaving 4 bases between them. Germline assignment: CDR1 LGHNT and CDR2 FRNRAP. The DNA for the CDR3 is TGTGCTAGTGGTTGGAGCAATGAGCAGTTCTTC. The encoded protein is CASGWSNEQFF.

This clone was observed a handful of times. The V gene is TRBV7-2, the J gene TRBJ2-5, with D tentatively TRBD1 (6 bases). The V gene lost 3 bases and the J gene lost 5 bases, with 10 bases spanning the gap. The CDR3 has 13 amino acids. Germline CDR1 and CDR2: SGHTA and FQGNSA. CDR3 nucleotide sequence: TGTGCCAGCAGCTTGTACAGGGTCGAGACCCAGTACTTC. Translation gives CASSLYRVETQYF.

This sequence joins TRBV7-9 and TRBJ2-5, with D perhaps matching TRBD1 or TRBD2 (5 bases each). The V end lost 7 bases, the J end lost 4 bases, and 16 bases lay between the germline ends. Germline V CDR1 and CDR2: SEHNR, FQNEAQ (reference sequence). The CDR3 is 14 amino acids. Written as DNA, the CDR3 is TGTGCCAGCACTAGGGTGGATGGGACAGAGACCCAGTACTTC. Protein: CASTRVDGTETQYF.

This clone was detected a few times. The chain recombines TRBV7-9 with TRBJ2-1; D possibly corresponds to TRBD2 (7 bases). This CDR3 is built from 17 residues. V was cut by 4 bases and J by 8 bases, with 24 bases left in between. Per germline, CDR1 SEHNR and CDR2 FQNEAQ (reference sequence). CDR3 coding DNA: TGTGCCAGCAGCTCCCAAGGGGGGGGCGGGAGTTGGTATGAGCAGTTCTTC. Its protein is CASSSQGGGGSWYEQFF.

The V call is TRBV7-2, the J call TRBJ2-7; a weak D match, TRBD2 (6 bases). The CDR3 extends over 14 amino acids. Between the trimmed V and J ends, which lost 6 bases and 3 bases, there was a span of 15 bases. The germline CDR1 and CDR2 sequences are SGHTA and FQGNSA. The CDR3 bases are TGTGCCAGCAGTCGGGGGACGGACCGCTACGAGCAGTACTTC. Amino acid sequence: CASSRGTDRYEQYF.

The V call is TRBV28, the J call TRBJ2-3, with 11 bases matching TRBD2. V lost 5 bases and J lost 9; bases outside the gene matches: 10. The CDR3 runs 15 residues. Germline V CDR1 and CDR2: MDHEN, SYDVKM. This CDR3 is CASSHGTSGGETQYF. DNA for the CDR3: TGTGCCAGCAGTCACGGGACTAGCGGAGGGGAGACGCAGTATTTT. The full variable domain, in which reference TRBV28 and TRBJ2-3 provide the parts outside the CDR3, is DVKVTQSSRYLVKRTGEKVFLECVQDMDHENMFWYRQDPGLGLRLIYFSYDVKMKEKGDIPEGYSVSREKKERFSLILESASTNQTSMYLCASSHGTSGGETQYFGPGTRLTVL.

A word on this clone: Other nucleotide sequences in the sample specify the same CDR3. The chain uses TRBV18 and TRBJ2-7; 7 bases match TRBD1. Germline CDR1 and CDR2: KGHSH and LQKENI. V was clipped by 3 bases and J by 4 bases; unmatched bases: 3. This CDR3 spans 13 amino acids. In DNA, the CDR3 is TGTGCCAGCTCACCCGACAGGGAATACGAGCAGTACTTC. It is translated as CASSPDREYEQYF.

V gene TRBV5-1 combines with J gene TRBJ2-1; 9 bases fit TRBD2. CDR3 length: 16 residues. Trimming at V came to 0 bases and at J to 14 bases, leaving 15 bases not matched to a gene. Germline V gene data show CDR1 as SGHRS and CDR2 as YFSETQ. CDR3 DNA sequence: TGCGCCAGCAGCTTGGCCGTTACTAGCGGGTCATTCACGGAGTTCTTC. Residues: CASSLAVTSGSFTEFF.

Only one count was recorded for this clone. The chain uses TRBV28 and TRBJ2-1; D ambiguous. CDR1 is MDHEN, CDR2 SYDVKM, per germline. The CDR3 contains 16 residues. V gave up 0 bases and J gave up 3 bases, with 12 bases separating them. CDR3 coding DNA: TGTGCCAGCAGTTTATGGGCCTCAGGCAGCTACAATGAGCAGTTCTTC. Amino acid sequence: CASSLWASGSYNEQFF.

The chain employs TRBV7-8 and TRBJ2-7, with 12 bases identical to TRBD2. Trimming at V came to 2 bases and at J to 5 bases, leaving 7 bases not matched to a gene. The CDR3 length is 16 residues. CDR1 and CDR2 from the germline V gene are SGHVS and FQNEAQ. This chain's CDR3 is CASSLSPGLAGNEQYF. The CDR3 nucleotides read TGTGCCAGCAGCTTATCGCCTGGACTAGCGGGAAACGAGCAGTACTTC.

This chain joins TRBV18 and TRBJ2-3; tentative D call: TRBD1 (5 bases). Germline V gene data show CDR1 as KGHSH and CDR2 as LQKENI. The CDR3 consists of 16 residues. V dropped 4 bases and J dropped 0 bases, with 14 bases sitting between them. The CDR3 sequence is CASSLRRQSSTDTQYF. In DNA, the CDR3 is TGTGCCAGCTCACTTAGAAGACAGTCTAGCACAGATACGCAGTATTTT.

This clone was picked up a small number of times. The V call is TRBV28, the J call TRBJ2-3, with 15 bases lining up with TRBD2. The V and J ends lost 6 bases and 4 bases, in that order; junction bases with no gene match: 5. This CDR3 is 16 amino acids long. Germline V gene data show CDR1 as MDHEN and CDR2 as SYDVKM. The CDR3 loop is CASSLGTSGRSDTQYF. CDR3 DNA sequence: TGTGCCAGCAGCTTAGGGACTAGCGGGAGGTCAGATACGCAGTATTTT.